One and the same sample provided the 26 T cell receptor beta chains below, sequenced in a study of graft-versus-host responses after intestinal transplantation. Their cognate antigens are unknown. The method was immunoSEQ multiplex PCR; TCRdb's version includes in-frame clones alone and lacks a portion of them. The sample records tens of thousands of clones, around four fifths being singletons. The source was unstimulated CD8+ T cells sorted from spleen or lymph node cells, collected before intestinal transplant. The source of these receptors is a human donor who received an intestinal transplant.

This clone was found a few times. The chain carries TRBV27 and TRBJ1-1, with TRBD1 as a possible D gene (5 bases). The CDR3 extends over 14 amino acids. Germline CDR1 and CDR2: MNHEY and SMNVEV (reference sequence). The V gene lost 7 bases and the J gene lost 5 bases, with 17 bases spanning the gap. CDR3 region: CASKLGGKNTEAFF. In nucleotides, the CDR3 is TGTGCCAGCAAACTGGGGGGGAAAAATACTGAAGCTTTCTTT.

The rearrangement uses TRBV7-3 and TRBJ2-1; D is perhaps TRBD1 (5 bases). The CDR3 runs 15 residues. Per the germline V gene, CDR1 is SGHTA and CDR2 is FQGTGA. Trimming removed 4 bases at V and 3 bases at J, with 13 bases between. The chain's CDR3 is CASSSLVGHYNEQFF. CDR3 bases: TGTGCCAGCAGCTCCCTGGTCGGACACTACAATGAGCAGTTCTTC.

This chain connects TRBV11-2 to TRBJ1-2; TRBD1 matches 7 bases. The length of the CDR3 is 14 residues. With 3 bases clipped from V and 4 bases from J, the junction kept 5 bases outside the gene matches. Germline V gene lookup returns CDR1 SGHAT and CDR2 FQNNGV. The CDR3 nucleotides are TGTGCCAGCAGCTTGGGACAGAGCCTCTATGGCTACACCTTC. Translation gives CASSLGQSLYGYTF.

Details on this clone: Different DNA sequences within this sample yield the same CDR3. The J gene is TRBJ1-4, the V gene TRBV9; D unresolved. The length of the CDR3 is 14 residues. Germline loops: CDR1 SGDLS, CDR2 YYNGEE. Trimming stripped 0 bases from V and 8 bases from J, with 11 bases between. The DNA of the CDR3 is TGTGCCAGCAGCGTAGGGGGTCGGGAGGAAAAACTGTTTTTT. Protein sequence: CASSVGGREEKLFF.

This chain connects TRBV4-1 to TRBJ2-7; 7 bases are shared with TRBD1. The CDR3 is 14 amino acids. Germline trimming cut 2 bases from V and 4 bases from J; bases unmatched to any gene: 5. Germline loops: CDR1 MGHRA, CDR2 YSYEKL. The CDR3 nucleotides are TGCGCCAGCAGCCAACCCGGGACAGCGTACGAGCAGTACTTC. Translating gives CASSQPGTAYEQYF.

This rearrangement joins TRBV7-8 to TRBJ2-5; D is unclear. V was clipped by 4 bases and J by 2 bases, with 17 bases between them. CDR1 and CDR2 (germline): SGHVS, FQNEAQ. CDR3 length equals 16 residues. The CDR3 DNA reads as TGTGCCAGCAGCTCGGTCGGCCTAACCCCACAAGAGACCCAGTACTTC. It is translated as CASSSVGLTPQETQYF.

This clone was picked up one time. This sequence joins TRBV2 and TRBJ2-7, with D maybe TRBD2 (5 bases). The V gene lost 4 bases and the J gene lost 4 bases, with 11 bases spanning the gap. Germline assignment: CDR1 SNHLY and CDR2 FYNNEI. The CDR3 is 13 residues long. Here the CDR3 DNA reads TGTGCCAGCAGTGGCGGACTTGATTACGAGCAGTACTTC. Translated, it gives CASSGGLDYEQYF.

Regarding this clone: Other DNA sequences within the sample encode an identical CDR3. The chain is built from TRBV4-1 and TRBJ1-5, with D uncertain. Germline V CDR1 and CDR2: MGHRA, YSYEKL. Trimming took 1 base from V and 0 from J, leaving 7 bases between them. This CDR3 region has 15 residues. The CDR3 DNA sequence: TGCGCCAGCAGCCAAGTTACAGATAGCAATCAGCCCCAGCATTTT. Encoded protein: CASSQVTDSNQPQHF.

This chain connects TRBV6-6 to TRBJ2-7, with 7 bases aligning to TRBD2. Germline V gene sequence: CDR1 MNHNY, CDR2 SVGAGI (reference sequence). The CDR3 spans 13 residues. Trimming at V came to 2 bases and at J to 4 bases, leaving 2 bases not matched to a gene. The CDR3 is CASSYGAGYEQYF. In nucleotides, the CDR3 is TGTGCCAGCAGTTACGGAGCGGGATACGAGCAGTACTTC.

The DNA for the CDR3 is TGTGCCAGCAGCTTGTGGCGGCCTCAGGGACCCGATAACTATGGCTACACCTTC. Its protein is CASSLWRPQGPDNYGYTF. The rearrangement joins TRBV5-6 to TRBJ1-2, with a weak D call TRBD1 (5 bases). V lost 1 base and J 1 base, leaving 20 bases between the germline ends. The CDR3 spans 18 residues. Germline V CDR1 and CDR2: SGHDT, YYEEEE.

The rearrangement joins TRBV6-5 to TRBJ2-7, with TRBD1 as a possible D gene (6 bases). The germline gives CDR1 MNHEY, CDR2 SVGAGI. The CDR3 runs to 11 residues. Trimming pared 7 bases from V and 4 bases from J, leaving 8 bases between. Here the CDR3 DNA reads TGTGCCAGCAAACAGGGTTACGAGCAGTACTTC. The encoded protein is CASKQGYEQYF.

The V gene is TRBV28, the J gene TRBJ2-5, with 7 bases lining up with TRBD1. Germline-derived CDR1 and CDR2 are MDHEN and SYDVKM. The CDR3 consists of 14 residues. The ends lost 6 bases at V and 1 base at J; junction bases unmatched: 5. The CDR3 coding sequence is TGTGCCAGCAGGCCTCAGGGGGTCCAAGAGACCCAGTACTTC. It encodes CASRPQGVQETQYF.

The count of this clone is one. The chain uses TRBV13 and TRBJ2-5; 8 positions match TRBD2. The CDR3 has 15 amino acids. V lost 5 bases and J lost 2; bases outside the gene matches: 7. The germline gives CDR1 PRHDT, CDR2 FYEKMQ (reference sequence). CDR3 sequence reads: CASSRSGGKQETQYF. CDR3 DNA: TGTGCCAGCAGCCGGAGCGGGGGTAAACAAGAGACCCAGTACTTC.

The chain joins TRBV7-9 to TRBJ1-4; tentative D call: TRBD1 (5 bases). The CDR3 extends over 14 amino acids. Germline CDR1 and CDR2: SEHNR and FQNEAQ (reference sequence). The V gene lost 8 bases and the J gene lost 0 bases, with 10 bases spanning the gap. CDR3 residues: CASGGTATNEKLFF. The CDR3 DNA reads TGTGCCAGCGGGGGAACCGCAACTAATGAAAAACTGTTTTTT.

The V and J genes are TRBV6-1 and TRBJ1-5; D uncertain. Germline assignment: CDR1 MNHNS and CDR2 SASEGT. With 5 bases removed from V and 3 bases from J, the gap between germline ends came to 5 bases. CDR3 length: 12 residues. CDR3 sequence reads: CASSFINQPQHF. In DNA form, the CDR3 reads TGTGCCAGCAGTTTTATCAATCAGCCCCAGCATTTT.

The V and J genes are TRBV4-1 and TRBJ1-5, with D possibly TRBD1 on 5 matching bases. Germline V gene sequence: CDR1 MGHRA, CDR2 YSYEKL. V was trimmed by 5 bases and J by 4 bases, leaving 12 bases between them. CDR3 size: 14 residues. The chain's CDR3 is CASSIIEGNQPQHF. In nucleotides, the CDR3 is TGCGCCAGCAGCATCATTGAGGGGAATCAGCCCCAGCATTTT.

The chain uses TRBV12-5 and TRBJ2-3; 7 nucleotides agree with TRBD1. Losses at the gene ends were 7 bases for V and 1 base for J; bases not matched to a gene: 8. The CDR3 consists of 15 residues. Germline CDR1 LGHNT, CDR2 FRNRAP. CDR3: CASATGEGRTDTQYF. DNA for the CDR3: TGTGCTAGTGCTACAGGGGAAGGTCGCACAGATACGCAGTATTTT.

The chain joins TRBV7-2 to TRBJ1-6; D uncertain. CDR1 is SGHTA, CDR2 FQGNSA, per germline. Trimming took off 5 bases at V and 5 bases at J, with 7 bases between the two ends. The CDR3 has 13 residues. Here the CDR3 reads CASSQVDNSPLHF. CDR3 coding DNA: TGTGCCAGCAGCCAGGTGGATAATTCACCCCTCCACTTT.

This chain connects TRBV18 to TRBJ2-5; D is perhaps TRBD1 or TRBD2 (5 bases each). V was cut by 3 bases and J by 1 base, with 18 bases left in between. The CDR3 consists of 17 residues. CDR1 and CDR2 from the germline V gene are KGHSH and LQKENI. The CDR3 is CASSPRGFRRSQETQYF. For the CDR3, the DNA is TGTGCCAGCTCACCCCGGGGCTTCCGACGGTCCCAAGAGACCCAGTACTTC.

The V gene is TRBV6-1, the J gene TRBJ2-7; D may match TRBD1 or TRBD2 (5 bases each). Per germline, CDR1 MNHNS and CDR2 SASEGT. Trimming took 1 base from V and 3 from J, leaving 10 bases between them. This CDR3 contains 14 residues. The CDR3 is CASSEGSGHYEQYF. The CDR3 DNA sequence: TGTGCCAGCAGTGAAGGGAGCGGACACTACGAGCAGTACTTC.

This clone appeared a few times. The chain joins TRBV13 to TRBJ2-3, with TRBD1 identical over 7 bases. CDR1 and CDR2 (germline): PRHDT, FYEKMQ (reference sequence). The CDR3 covers 18 residues. Losses at the gene ends were 2 bases for V and 2 bases for J; bases not matched to a gene: 13. The CDR3 reads CASSLNPPPTGYTDTQYF. For the CDR3, the DNA is TGTGCCAGCAGCTTAAACCCCCCCCCGACAGGGTACACAGATACGCAGTATTTT.

This rearrangement joins TRBV7-9 to TRBJ2-5, with a weak D call TRBD2 (7 bases). The germline V gene encodes CDR1 SEHNR and CDR2 FQNEAQ (reference sequence). The CDR3 runs 17 residues. The V and J ends lost 4 bases and 4 bases respectively, with 22 bases between them. The CDR3 sequence: CASSSPLILGGGETQYF. In nucleotides, the CDR3 is TGTGCCAGCAGCTCACCCCTTATTTTAGGGGGGGGAGAGACCCAGTACTTC. Supplemented by reference TRBV7-9 and TRBJ2-5, the full variable domain reads DTGVSQNPRHKITKRGQNVTFRCDPISEHNRLYWYRQTLGQGPEFLTYFQNEAQLEKSRLLSDRFSAERPKGSFSTLEIQRTEQGDSAMYLCASSSPLILGGGETQYFGPGTRLLVL.

This clone was seen only once. The gene calls are TRBV29-1 and TRBJ2-2; 10 bases line up with TRBD1. CDR3 length: 14 amino acids. Trimming at V came to 6 bases and at J to 0 bases, leaving 1 base not matched to a gene. CDR1 is SQVTM, CDR2 ANQGSEA, per germline. Here the CDR3 DNA reads TGCAGCGTAGACAGGGGGCCGAACACCGGGGAGCTGTTTTTT. Protein: CSVDRGPNTGELFF.

The chain has TRBV27 and TRBJ2-5, with TRBD1 matching over 8 bases. CDR1 and CDR2 from the germline V gene are MNHEY and SMNVEV (reference sequence). The CDR3 length is 16 residues. Trimming cost V 6 bases and J 5 bases; bases outside gene matches: 14. CDR3 sequence reads: CASSPVDRDSRETQYF. The CDR3 DNA follows: TGTGCCAGCAGCCCCGTGGACAGGGACTCGAGGGAGACCCAGTACTTC.

This rearrangement joins TRBV27 to TRBJ2-7; possible D gene TRBD1, 6 bases. V lost 6 bases and J lost 5, with 14 bases in between. The germline V gene encodes CDR1 MNHEY and CDR2 SMNVEV (reference sequence). The CDR3 sequence is 13 residues long. Written as DNA, the CDR3 is TGTGCCAGCAGCCCGACAGGCAGCCACGAGCAGTACTTC. It specifies CASSPTGSHEQYF.

V gene TRBV7-2 combines with J gene TRBJ2-5; no clear D. The J call may be incorrect, as the DNA end agrees better with TRBJ2-7. Germline assignment: CDR1 SGHTA and CDR2 FQGNSA. This CDR3 contains 13 residues. The CDR3 region has the DNA TGTGCCAGCAGCTCATATTCATTCTACGAGCAGTACTTC. It encodes CASSSYSFYEQYF.